This TCR beta chain appears in the sequencing data of a study of cytomegalovirus exposure and HLA in healthy donors. PCR involved 60 Vbeta and 13 Jbeta primers. Clones were sequenced by immunoSEQ multiplex PCR, and TCRdb holds only the in-frame ones, with some missing. The data hold 74,000 or so clones, with roughly 76% observed a single time. V shed 3 bases, J shed 6 bases, and the junction held 3 bases outside the gene matches. CDR3 length equals 14 residues. CDR1 GTSNPN and CDR2 SVGIG come from the germline V gene (reference sequence). The V gene is TRBV30, the J gene TRBJ2-2, with 11 bases that match TRBD2. The sequence was collected from a woman aged 40 to 50 in good health and CMV-seronegative. Sequenced material: PBMCs. The CDR3 spells CAWRTGLAAGELFF. DNA of the CDR3: TGTGCCTGGAGGACGGGACTAGCGGCCGGGGAGCTGTTTTTT.